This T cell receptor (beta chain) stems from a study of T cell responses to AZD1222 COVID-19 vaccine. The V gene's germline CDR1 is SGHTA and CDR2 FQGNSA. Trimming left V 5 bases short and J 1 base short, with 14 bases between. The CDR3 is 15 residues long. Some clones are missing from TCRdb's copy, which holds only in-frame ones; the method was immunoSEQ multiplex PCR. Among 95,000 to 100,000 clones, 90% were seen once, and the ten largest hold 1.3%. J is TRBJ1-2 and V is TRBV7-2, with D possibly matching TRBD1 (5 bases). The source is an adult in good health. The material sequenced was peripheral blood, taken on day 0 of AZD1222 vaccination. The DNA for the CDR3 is TGTGCCAGCAGCCCCCGGGGCAGTCTTAACTATGGCTACACCTTC. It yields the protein CASSPRGSLNYGYTF.